The 13 T cell receptor beta chains below all came from one sample that was sequenced in a study of circulating tumor DNA in untreated peripheral T-cell lymphoma. Profiling relied on immunoSEQ multiplex PCR, and the TCRdb table lists in-frame clones only, not all of them. The table lists 580 or so clones, about 87% of them singletons. The sequenced sample was cell-free DNA from blood serum. All receptors come from a human donor with peripheral T-cell lymphoma.

The chain recombines TRBV6-5 with TRBJ2-7; D is possibly TRBD1 (6 bases). Between the trimmed V and J ends, which lost 4 bases and 0 bases, there was a span of 7 bases. The CDR3 contains 13 residues. Germline assignment: CDR1 MNHEY and CDR2 SVGAGI. In DNA form, the CDR3 reads TGTGCCAGCAGTTCGGACAGCTCCTACGAGCAGTACTTC. Residues: CASSSDSSYEQYF.

The chain joins TRBV15 to TRBJ2-1, with D uncertain. Trimming left V 0 bases short and J 7 bases short, with 4 bases between. The CDR3 runs 12 residues. The germline V gene has CDR1 LNHNV and CDR2 YYDKDF (reference sequence). Written as DNA, the CDR3 is TGTGCCACCAGCAGAGATATGAATGAGCAGTTCTTC. It yields the protein CATSRDMNEQFF.

This chain's CDR3 is CASSLAEIPVEQFF. In DNA, the CDR3 is TGTGCCAGCAGCTTAGCGGAGATTCCAGTCGAGCAGTTCTTC. V is TRBV7-6 and J is TRBJ2-1; D gene unclear. Deletions cut 0 bases from V and 10 bases from J, with 13 bases between. Germline V gene lookup returns CDR1 SGHVS and CDR2 FNYEAQ. The CDR3 is made up of 14 amino acids.

J is TRBJ2-2 and V is TRBV2; TRBD2 agrees at 9 bases. The CDR3 extends over 15 amino acids. CDR1 and CDR2 from the germline V gene are SNHLY and FYNNEI. The junction had 8 bases not matched to a gene; V was cut back by 6 bases and J by 6 bases. This CDR3 is CASRGREGPPGELFF. The CDR3 DNA sequence: TGTGCCAGCAGGGGGCGGGAGGGTCCCCCCGGGGAGCTGTTTTTT.

This clone appeared a single time. This chain joins TRBV19 and TRBJ2-3, with 8 bases aligning to TRBD1. The CDR3 covers 15 residues. V trimming: 8 bases; J trimming: 0 bases; junction bases outside the gene matches: 7. Germline-derived CDR1 and CDR2 are LNHDA and SQIVND (reference sequence). This CDR3 reads CASGTDRESTDTQYF. Written as DNA, the CDR3 is TGTGCCAGTGGTACGGACAGGGAGAGCACAGATACGCAGTATTTT.

The chain links TRBV5-4 to TRBJ2-2; possible D gene TRBD1, 5 bases. V shed 4 bases and J shed 6 bases, with 22 bases lying between them. The CDR3 has 17 amino acids. Looked up from germline, CDR1 is SGHNT and CDR2 is YYREEE (reference sequence). CDR3 DNA sequence: TGTGCCAGCAGCCACGACGGTGGATGGACAAACTCCGGGGAGCTGTTTTTT. It encodes CASSHDGGWTNSGELFF.

The chain links TRBV30 to TRBJ1-2; 9 positions match TRBD1. This CDR3 comprises 18 residues. J was trimmed by 0 bases and V by 0 bases; bases with no gene match: 11. Germline-derived CDR1 and CDR2 are GTSNPN and SVGIG (reference sequence). CDR3 loop: CAWSVGTGWSRANYGYTF. The CDR3 nucleotides are TGTGCCTGGAGTGTTGGGACAGGGTGGTCCCGAGCTAACTATGGCTACACCTTC.

The J gene is TRBJ2-5, the V gene TRBV7-8, with D hard to call. The CDR3 loop spans 11 amino acids. The V gene's germline CDR1 is SGHVS and CDR2 FQNEAQ. V was shortened by 5 bases and J by 5 bases, with 6 bases between the two germline ends. The CDR3 protein is CASSPRETQYF. Written as DNA, the CDR3 is TGTGCCAGCAGCCCCCGGGAGACCCAGTACTTC.

V is TRBV4-1 and J is TRBJ1-2; D is undetermined. The CDR3 length is 12 residues. V was trimmed by 1 base and J by 5 bases, leaving 5 bases between them. Germline V gene data show CDR1 as MGHRA and CDR2 as YSYEKL. For the CDR3, the DNA is TGCGCCAGCAGCCAAGCGAGTTATGGCTACACCTTC. Translation: CASSQASYGYTF.

The chain is built from TRBV5-1 and TRBJ1-3; 8 bases are a match to TRBD1. CDR1 is SGHRS, CDR2 YFSETQ, per germline. V trimming: 0 bases; J trimming: 4 bases; junction bases outside the gene matches: 0. CDR3 length: 14 residues. CDR3 sequence reads: CASSLDRGGNTIYF. The CDR3 DNA reads as TGCGCCAGCAGCTTGGACAGGGGGGGAAACACCATATATTTT.

J is TRBJ2-5 and V is TRBV4-1; D may match TRBD1 or TRBD2 (5 bases each). The V gene's germline CDR1 is MGHRA and CDR2 YSYEKL. V was clipped by 0 bases and J by 7 bases, with 12 bases between them. CDR3 length equals 14 residues. The CDR3 is CASSQETGTGTQYF. The CDR3 DNA reads TGCGCCAGCAGCCAAGAAACCGGGACGGGGACCCAGTACTTC.

The chain employs TRBV9 and TRBJ2-5; 9 nucleotides agree with TRBD2. Germline values: CDR1 SGDLS, CDR2 YYNGEE. The CDR3 runs 14 residues. Trimming at V came to 4 bases and at J to 5 bases, leaving 6 bases not matched to a gene. The CDR3 sequence is CASSLRTSAETQYF. The DNA for the CDR3 is TGTGCCAGCAGCCTACGGACTAGCGCCGAGACCCAGTACTTC. The complete variable domain, with remaining parts taken from reference TRBV9 and TRBJ2-5, reads DSGVTQTPKHLITATGQRVTLRCSPRSGDLSVYWYQQSLDQGLQFLIQYYNGEERAKGNILERFSAQQFPDLHSELNLSSLELGDSALYFCASSLRTSAETQYFGPGTRLLVL.

This chain joins TRBV18 and TRBJ1-1; D is perhaps TRBD1 (6 bases). The CDR3 runs 15 residues. V gave up 3 bases and J gave up 0 bases, with 11 bases separating them. Germline V gene lookup returns CDR1 KGHSH and CDR2 LQKENI. The CDR3 region has the DNA TGTGCCAGCTCACCCAGGCGGGACATGAACACTGAAGCTTTCTTT. Protein sequence: CASSPRRDMNTEAFF.